Presented here are 23 T cell receptor beta chains from one specimen sequenced in a study of T cell changes during pregnancy in multiple sclerosis. Libraries were prepared by immunoSEQ multiplex PCR; TCRdb keeps only in-frame clonotypes and omits some of them. This sample has 13,000 or so clones, with about 92% found just once. Sample: peripheral blood, taken in the second trimester of pregnancy. The receptors were sampled from a female donor in good health, enrolled as a control in a pregnancy study.

The chain combines TRBV18 with TRBJ1-1, with D possibly being TRBD1 (5 bases). CDR3 length: 15 amino acids. Germline V gene lookup returns CDR1 KGHSH and CDR2 LQKENI. Trimming took 5 bases from V and 1 from J, leaving 14 bases between them. CDR3 sequence (DNA): TGTGCCAGCTCATCCTTCATTGGACAGAACACTGAAGCTTTCTTT. Protein: CASSSFIGQNTEAFF.

This chain uses TRBV5-4 with TRBJ2-2, with TRBD2 matching 11 bases. Germline CDR1 and CDR2: SGHNT and YYREEE (reference sequence). V trimming: 4 bases; J trimming: 5 bases; junction bases outside the gene matches: 13. This CDR3 spans 18 amino acids. The CDR3 region is CASSAGGSGGARTGELFF. The DNA of the CDR3 is TGTGCCAGCAGCGCGGGGGGTAGCGGGGGGGCGAGAACCGGGGAGCTGTTTTTT.

With respect to this clone: One end of the junction is discordant with germline, which a read error may explain. The J gene is TRBJ2-2, the V gene TRBV11-2; D not certain. In germline, CDR1 is SGHAT, CDR2 FQNNGV. The CDR3 is 14 amino acids. The CDR3 sequence: CASSSTHFGLGVSF. The CDR3 DNA is TGTGCCAGCAGCTCTACTCATTTTGGGTTGGGCGTATCTTTT.

The chain employs TRBV5-8 and TRBJ1-4; D gene uncertain. CDR3 length: 15 amino acids. Germline CDR1 SGHTS, CDR2 YDEGEE. With 0 bases removed from V and 0 bases from J, the gap between germline ends came to 6 bases. The CDR3 DNA sequence: TGTGCCAGCAGCTTGGGGGCGACAACTAATGAAAAACTGTTTTTT. Amino acids: CASSLGATTNEKLFF.

The chain uses TRBV5-6 and TRBJ1-1; the D is unclear. The CDR3 length is 13 residues. Trimming took 3 bases from V and 0 from J, leaving 6 bases between them. Germline assignment: CDR1 SGHDT and CDR2 YYEEEE. CDR3 sequence (DNA): TGTGCCAGCAGCTCTGCAGTGAACACTGAAGCTTTCTTT. Amino acids: CASSSAVNTEAFF.

V is TRBV19 and J is TRBJ1-6; D is uncertain. This CDR3 spans 14 amino acids. With 5 bases removed from V and 7 bases from J, the gap between germline ends came to 12 bases. Per germline, CDR1 LNHDA and CDR2 SQIVND (reference sequence). The CDR3 DNA reads TGTGCCAGTAGTTTCCTCGGGGAGAATTCACCCCTCCACTTT. It specifies CASSFLGENSPLHF.

The CDR3 DNA sequence: TGTGCCAGCAGCCAAACAGGAAGGGAATCACCCCTCCACTTT. It specifies CASSQTGRESPLHF. The chain combines TRBV4-2 with TRBJ1-6; TRBD1 is a possible D gene (5 bases). The CDR3 is 14 residues long. Looked up from germline, CDR1 is LGHNA and CDR2 is YNFKEQ. With 2 bases removed from V and 10 bases from J, the gap between germline ends came to 12 bases.

This clone was detected only once. This chain connects TRBV19 to TRBJ2-1; D gene ambiguous. CDR3 length: 13 residues. Germline V gene sequence: CDR1 LNHDA, CDR2 SQIVND (reference sequence). V lost 5 bases and J lost 8, with 13 bases in between. CDR3 loop: CASSPSSLDEQFF. Written as DNA, the CDR3 is TGTGCCAGTAGTCCCTCCTCCCTCGATGAGCAGTTCTTC.

The V and J genes are TRBV21-1 and TRBJ1-5. TRBV21-1 is a documented pseudogene. This CDR3 region has 15 residues. The CDR3 is CASSARYLSNQPQHF. The CDR3, as DNA: TGTGCCAGCAGTGCGAGATACCTTAGCAATCAGCCCCAGCATTTT.

This clone came up once. This chain links TRBV6-6 with TRBJ2-1, with TRBD1 as a possible D gene (5 bases). CDR3 length: 12 amino acids. Germline lookup yields CDR1 MNHNY and CDR2 SVGAGI (reference sequence). Trimming stripped 8 bases from V and 3 bases from J, with 8 bases between. The CDR3 DNA reads TGTGCCAGCCAACAGGACTACAATGAGCAGTTCTTC. It encodes CASQQDYNEQFF.

J is TRBJ1-2 and V is TRBV5-4, with D possibly being TRBD1 (5 bases). CDR1 is SGHNT and CDR2 is YYREEE in the germline V gene (reference sequence). The V end lost 5 bases, the J end lost 3 bases, and 14 bases lay between the germline ends. This CDR3 spans 14 amino acids. The CDR3 loop is CASRPTTDYYGYTF. The CDR3 coding sequence is TGTGCCAGCAGACCTACGACAGACTACTATGGCTACACCTTC.

The chain joins TRBV9 to TRBJ1-1; 7 bases agree with TRBD1. The CDR3 consists of 14 residues. With V trimmed by 2 bases and J by 5 bases, 6 bases remained unmatched. Germline values: CDR1 SGDLS, CDR2 YYNGEE. The CDR3 sequence: CASSVDRVGTEAFF. In nucleotides, the CDR3 is TGTGCCAGCAGCGTTGACAGGGTGGGAACTGAAGCTTTCTTT. Combining the CDR3 with reference TRBV9 and TRBJ1-1 gives the whole variable domain DSGVTQTPKHLITATGQRVTLRCSPRSGDLSVYWYQQSLDQGLQFLIQYYNGEERAKGNILERFSAQQFPDLHSELNLSSLELGDSALYFCASSVDRVGTEAFFGQGTRLTVV.

The gene calls are TRBV18 and TRBJ2-1; D perhaps matches TRBD2 (6 bases). This CDR3 contains 18 residues. Germline values: CDR1 KGHSH, CDR2 LQKENI. Trimming shortened V by 2 bases and J by 3 bases, and 20 bases separated the two germline ends. CDR3 DNA: TGTGCCAGCTCACCAAAGATGGAGACGGGAGAGATCTACAATGAGCAGTTCTTC. Encoded protein: CASSPKMETGEIYNEQFF.

The V and J genes are TRBV25-1 and TRBJ2-4, with 8 bases identical to TRBD1. Germline trimming cut 1 base from V and 1 base from J; bases unmatched to any gene: 0. Germline V gene sequence: CDR1 MGHDK, CDR2 SYGVNS. The CDR3 spans 15 residues. DNA of the CDR3: TGTGCCAGCAGTGAATGGACAGGGGCCAAAAACATTCAGTACTTC. Its translation is CASSEWTGAKNIQYF.

This clone came up once. The rearrangement joins TRBV9 to TRBJ1-1; D perhaps matches TRBD1 (5 bases). The CDR3 covers 14 residues. The V end lost 6 bases, the J end lost 5 bases, and 17 bases lay between the germline ends. Looked up from germline, CDR1 is SGDLS and CDR2 is YYNGEE. DNA of the CDR3: TGTGCCAGCACGTACGTTCCGGGGGAGACTGAAGCTTTCTTT. Its protein product is CASTYVPGETEAFF.

This clone was seen only once. The V gene is TRBV5-6, the J gene TRBJ1-1; a weak D match, TRBD1 (5 bases). The CDR3 consists of 15 residues. V dropped 4 bases and J dropped 0 bases, with 13 bases sitting between them. Per germline, CDR1 SGHDT and CDR2 YYEEEE. As DNA, the CDR3 is TGTGCCAGCAGCGCCACGGGACTGATGAACACTGAAGCTTTCTTT. This encodes CASSATGLMNTEAFF.

The chain employs TRBV29-1 and TRBJ2-1, with D possibly being TRBD1 (6 bases). Germline V gives CDR1 SQVTM, CDR2 ANQGSEA. The CDR3 length is 15 residues. V was pared by 6 bases and J by 0 bases, with 15 bases between. Written as DNA, the CDR3 is TGCAGCGTGGCCCAGGACAGAGCCTCCTACAATGAGCAGTTCTTC. It specifies CSVAQDRASYNEQFF.

This rearrangement joins TRBV9 to TRBJ1-2; D is unresolved. V lost 2 bases and J 0 bases, leaving 5 bases between the germline ends. Germline V gene data show CDR1 as SGDLS and CDR2 as YYNGEE. The CDR3 spans 13 residues. The CDR3 sequence is CASSVETNYGYTF. CDR3 DNA sequence: TGTGCCAGCAGCGTGGAGACTAACTATGGCTACACCTTC.

The chain has TRBV7-8 and TRBJ1-2; D not resolved. The V end was cut by 5 bases, the J end by 7 bases, with 32 bases between. The CDR3 is 19 residues long. Germline CDR1 reads SGHVS; CDR2 reads FQNEAQ. In DNA form, the CDR3 reads TGTGCCAGCAGCCAACAATGGAGTCTAGGTCAGGCTGGAGGTTTTGGCTACACCTTC. Its translation is CASSQQWSLGQAGGFGYTF.

The rearrangement uses TRBV14 and TRBJ1-1; D unresolved. V lost 3 bases, J lost 9 bases, and 8 bases lay in between. Per the germline V gene, CDR1 is SGHDN and CDR2 is FVKESK. The CDR3 consists of 11 residues. CDR3 loop: CASSQGRKAFF. The CDR3 nucleotides are TGTGCCAGCAGCCAGGGCAGAAAAGCTTTCTTT.

V gene TRBV7-2 combines with J gene TRBJ1-4; 7 bases fit TRBD1. The CDR3 length is 14 residues. Germline V gene data show CDR1 as SGHTA and CDR2 as FQGNSA. V shed 1 base and J 6 bases; nucleotides not matched to a gene: 2. The DNA for the CDR3 is TGTGCCAGCAGCTTAGACAGGGGAGATGAAAAACTGTTTTTT. This translates into CASSLDRGDEKLFF.

This clone appeared a single time. The J gene is TRBJ2-1, the V gene TRBV4-2; the match to TRBD2 covers 11 bases. This CDR3 region has 15 residues. CDR1 is LGHNA, CDR2 YNFKEQ, per germline. Unmatched junction bases numbered 1, after V lost 3 bases and J lost 3 bases. The CDR3 loop is CASSHGTSGYNEQFF. The CDR3 DNA sequence: TGTGCCAGCAGCCACGGGACTAGCGGCTACAATGAGCAGTTCTTC.

V gene TRBV4-1 combines with J gene TRBJ1-2; TRBD1 agrees at 9 bases. With 2 bases clipped from V and 0 bases from J, the junction kept 10 bases outside the gene matches. This CDR3 has 18 residues. CDR1 and CDR2 from the germline V gene are MGHRA and YSYEKL. CDR3 residues: CASSQIRQGDRANYGYTF. In DNA form, the CDR3 reads TGCGCCAGCAGCCAAATTCGACAGGGGGATCGAGCTAACTATGGCTACACCTTC.